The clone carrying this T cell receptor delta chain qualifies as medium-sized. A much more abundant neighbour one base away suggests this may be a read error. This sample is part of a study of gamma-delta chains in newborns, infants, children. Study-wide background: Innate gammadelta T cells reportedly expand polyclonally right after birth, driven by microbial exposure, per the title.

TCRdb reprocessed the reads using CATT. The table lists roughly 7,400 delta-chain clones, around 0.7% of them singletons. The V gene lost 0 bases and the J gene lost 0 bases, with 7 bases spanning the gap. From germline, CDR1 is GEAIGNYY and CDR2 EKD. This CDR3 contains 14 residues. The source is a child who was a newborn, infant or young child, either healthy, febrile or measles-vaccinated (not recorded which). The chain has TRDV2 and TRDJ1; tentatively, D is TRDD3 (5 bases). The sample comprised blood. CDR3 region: CACDTAGDTDKLIF. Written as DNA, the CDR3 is TGTGCCTGTGACACCGCGGGGGACACCGATAAACTCATCTTT.